The 27 T cell receptor beta chains reported below all come from one sample, sequenced in a study of blood T cell repertoires in COVID-19. The repertoire was sequenced with immunoSEQ multiplex PCR; TCRdb's copy has only in-frame clones and lacks some. The sample yields around 200,000 clones, roughly 85% seen once. Sequencing was carried out using PBMCs or T cells enriched from blood (not recorded which). The receptors shown here come from a woman aged 40 to 55 with acute COVID-19.

The V call is TRBV19, the J call TRBJ2-1; TRBD2 aligns across 14 bases. V lost 8 bases, J lost 10 bases, and 7 bases stayed unmatched. The CDR3 runs to 14 residues. Germline CDR1 reads LNHDA; CDR2 reads SQIVND (reference sequence). The CDR3 coding sequence is TGTGCCAGTCGACTAGCGGGGGGGCGAGGCGAGCAGTTCTTC. Translation gives CASRLAGGRGEQFF.

The chain has TRBV11-2 and TRBJ1-2; the D is unclear. Per the germline V gene, CDR1 is SGHAT and CDR2 is FQNNGV. The CDR3 extends over 14 amino acids. V dropped 4 bases and J dropped 4 bases, with 13 bases sitting between them. CDR3: CASSSQSLGYGYTF. In DNA, the CDR3 is TGTGCCAGCAGCTCACAGAGTCTGGGCTATGGCTACACCTTC.

The gene calls are TRBV12-3 or TRBV12-4 and TRBJ1-2, with D uncertain. Trimming cost V 2 bases and J 8 bases, with 12 bases left between them. There are 13 residues in the CDR3. The CDR3 nucleotides are TGTGCCAGCAGTTTACAGACACATGGGGGCTACACCTTC. Its protein product is CASSLQTHGGYTF.

The chain has TRBV11-2 and TRBJ1-2; the match to TRBD1 covers 9 bases. From germline, CDR1 is SGHAT and CDR2 FQNNGV. Trimming removed 4 bases from V and 7 bases from J; junction bases left unmatched: 10. This CDR3 is 15 amino acids long. The CDR3 DNA is TGTGCCAGCAGCTATAATACAGGGGGCCTCGGTGGCTACACCTTC. Its protein is CASSYNTGGLGGYTF.

This clone was counted a single time. The rearrangement uses TRBV2 and TRBJ2-2, with D possibly TRBD1 on 6 matching bases. The CDR3 covers 13 residues. The V end lost 7 bases, the J end lost 6 bases, and 12 bases lay between the germline ends. Germline V gene data show CDR1 as SNHLY and CDR2 as FYNNEI. CDR3 nucleotides: TGTGCCAGCACCGACAGGCGGGCCGGGGAGCTGTTTTTT. Translating it yields CASTDRRAGELFF.

The chain has TRBV6-2 or TRBV6-3 and TRBJ2-2, with no clear D. The germline V gene has CDR1 MNHEY and CDR2 SVGEGT. This CDR3 is 12 amino acids long. V was trimmed by 6 bases and J by 5 bases, leaving 7 bases between them. CDR3 DNA: TGTGCCAGCAGCAACCAGACCGGGGAGCTGTTTTTT. Protein sequence: CASSNQTGELFF.

The chain recombines TRBV13 with TRBJ1-2, with 8 bases matching TRBD1. Germline CDR1 reads PRHDT; CDR2 reads FYEKMQ (reference sequence). The CDR3 loop spans 17 amino acids. V lost 0 bases, J lost 5 bases, and 11 bases stayed unmatched. CDR3 residues: CASSLGRGGTGYYGYTF. The CDR3 coding sequence is TGTGCCAGCAGCTTAGGCCGGGGCGGGACAGGTTATTATGGCTACACCTTC. Drawing the rest from reference TRBV13 and TRBJ1-2, the complete variable domain is AAGVIQSPRHLIKEKRETATLKCYPIPRHDTVYWYQQGPGQDPQFLISFYEKMQSDKGSIPDRFSAQQFSDYHSELNMSSLELGDSALYFCASSLGRGGTGYYGYTFGSGTRLTVV.

The rearrangement uses TRBV5-1 and TRBJ2-7; 8 positions agree with TRBD1. CDR1 SGHRS and CDR2 YFSETQ come from the germline V gene. The CDR3 is 16 amino acids. V gave up 0 bases and J gave up 0 bases; unmatched junction bases: 5. CDR3 residues: CASSLVGGTGSYEQYV. CDR3 bases: TGCGCCAGCAGCTTGGTCGGAGGGACAGGCTCCTACGAGCAGTACGTC.

The rearrangement links TRBV7-3 to TRBJ2-2; 8 bases fit TRBD2. V trimming: 1 base; J trimming: 4 bases; junction bases outside the gene matches: 5. Germline V lookup: CDR1 SGHTA, CDR2 FQGTGA. CDR3 size: 16 residues. The CDR3 loop reads CASSLIRGGGTGELFF. The CDR3 coding sequence is TGTGCCAGCAGCTTAATACGGGGGGGTGGCACCGGGGAGCTGTTTTTT. Complete variable domain (other parts from reference TRBV7-3 and TRBJ2-2): GAGVSQTPSNKVTEKGKYVELRCDPISGHTALYWYRQSLGQGPEFLIYFQGTGAADDSGLPNDRFFAVRPEGSVSTLKIQRTERGDSAVYLCASSLIRGGGTGELFFGEGSRLTVL.

J is TRBJ2-2 and V is TRBV3-1 (or the pseudogene TRBV3-2), with TRBD1 matching over 7 bases. After removal of 4 bases from V and 2 bases from J, the junction contained 4 bases not matched to a gene. CDR1 is LGHDT, CDR2 YNNKEL, per germline (reference sequence). This CDR3 region has 15 residues. The DNA for the CDR3 is TGTGCCAGCAGCCGTGGACAGGTTAACACCGGGGAGCTGTTTTTT. This translates into CASSRGQVNTGELFF.

The V gene is TRBV6-5, the J gene TRBJ1-1; a possible D gene is TRBD1 (5 bases). This CDR3 has 13 residues. Deletions cut 6 bases from V and 3 bases from J, with 11 bases between. Germline V gene data show CDR1 as MNHEY and CDR2 as SVGAGI. CDR3 sequence: CASRGQSDTEAFF. DNA for the CDR3: TGTGCCAGCAGAGGACAATCGGACACTGAAGCTTTCTTT.

In the case of this clone: The same CDR3 can be traced to other DNA sequences in this sample. The chain uses TRBV18 and TRBJ1-1; maybe TRBD1 (6 bases). V lost 2 bases and J lost 2, with 9 bases in between. CDR1 is KGHSH and CDR2 is LQKENI in the germline V gene. The CDR3 is made up of 14 amino acids. The CDR3 here is CASSPDRKNTEAFF. The DNA for the CDR3 is TGTGCCAGCTCACCAGACAGGAAAAACACTGAAGCTTTCTTT.

This rearrangement joins TRBV19 to TRBJ1-5, with 9 bases that match TRBD1. Germline CDR1 reads LNHDA; CDR2 reads SQIVND (reference sequence). V lost 5 bases and J lost 3; bases outside the gene matches: 8. The CDR3 has 16 amino acids. CDR3 sequence reads: CASSGDRDKLNQPQHF. Written as DNA, the CDR3 is TGTGCCAGTAGTGGGGACAGGGACAAACTCAATCAGCCCCAGCATTTT.

In this sample, this clone turned up once. The V call is TRBV5-1, the J call TRBJ1-5; D gene unclear. Germline V gene data show CDR1 as SGHRS and CDR2 as YFSETQ. This CDR3 has 15 amino acids. V lost 4 bases, J lost 0 bases, and 11 bases lay in between. The DNA for the CDR3 is TGCGCCAGCAGCCCCGGCCCGGGTAGCAATCAGCCCCAGCATTTT. It is translated as CASSPGPGSNQPQHF.

V is TRBV12-3 or TRBV12-4 and J is TRBJ1-2; tentative D call: TRBD1 (6 bases). There are 12 residues in the CDR3. Trimming pared 2 bases from V and 8 bases from J, leaving 9 bases between. The CDR3 bases are TGTGCCAGCAGTTTAAACAGGGCCGGCTACACCTTC. Residues: CASSLNRAGYTF.

The gene calls are TRBV5-1 and TRBJ2-2; the match to TRBD1 covers 8 bases. The CDR3 loop spans 17 amino acids. CDR1 and CDR2 from the germline V gene are SGHRS and YFSETQ. J gave up 6 bases and V 4 bases, and 14 bases lay outside the gene matches. In DNA, the CDR3 is TGCGCCAGCAGCCCGACAGGGGCTCTTTCCACGGCCGGGGAGCTGTTTTTT. It translates to CASSPTGALSTAGELFF.

This clone was picked up one time. The chain employs TRBV9 and TRBJ2-2; 11 bases agree with TRBD2. CDR1 SGDLS and CDR2 YYNGEE come from the germline V gene. V shed 2 bases, J shed 4 bases, and the junction held 13 bases outside the gene matches. There are 19 residues in the CDR3. CDR3 sequence: CASSVTPELAGDFTGELFF. CDR3 bases: TGTGCCAGCAGCGTGACCCCTGAACTAGCGGGGGATTTCACCGGGGAGCTGTTTTTT.

The chain employs TRBV5-5 and TRBJ1-5; TRBD1 agrees at 8 bases. This CDR3 comprises 16 residues. Trimming removed 5 bases from V and 7 bases from J; junction bases left unmatched: 14. The germline gives CDR1 SGHKS, CDR2 YYEKEE (reference sequence). The CDR3 loop reads CASRPTTGGRYQPQHF. The CDR3 DNA reads TGTGCCAGCAGACCGACAACAGGGGGAAGGTACCAGCCCCAGCATTTT.

This chain connects TRBV7-9 to TRBJ2-7; D gene ambiguous. The V gene lost 2 bases and the J gene lost 2 bases, with 22 bases spanning the gap. The V gene's germline CDR1 is SEHNR and CDR2 FQNEAQ (reference sequence). This CDR3 has 18 amino acids. CDR3 DNA: TGTGCCAGCAGCTTAAGAAGTTTGGCTAGTCAGACCACCTACGAGCAGTACTTC. This codes for CASSLRSLASQTTYEQYF.

The chain joins TRBV18 to TRBJ2-2, with D perhaps matching TRBD1 (6 bases). Germline CDR1 and CDR2: KGHSH and LQKENI. The V gene lost 10 bases and the J gene lost 3 bases, with 15 bases spanning the gap. The CDR3 totals 14 residues. The CDR3 protein is CATQQGRDTGELFF. In DNA, the CDR3 is TGTGCCACCCAACAGGGCAGGGACACCGGGGAGCTGTTTTTT.

This rearrangement joins TRBV24-1 to TRBJ2-3, with a possible D match to TRBD1 (5 bases). V gave up 1 base and J gave up 2 bases, with 9 bases separating them. CDR1 and CDR2 from the germline V gene are KGHDR and SFDVKD. The CDR3 runs 15 residues. The CDR3 DNA is TGTGCCACCAGTGATTTACAGGACCACACAGATACGCAGTATTTT. Protein: CATSDLQDHTDTQYF.

V usage is TRBV6-2 or TRBV6-3 and J usage is TRBJ1-2, with 11 bases identical to TRBD1. V lost 6 bases to trimming and J lost 4 bases; unmatched junction nucleotides: 4. Germline V CDR1 and CDR2: MNHEY, SVGEGT. The CDR3 is made up of 14 amino acids. The CDR3 nucleotides are TGTGCCAGCAGCGGACAGGGGGCGATCTATGGCTACACCTTC. Its translation: CASSGQGAIYGYTF.

The chain joins TRBV7-2 to TRBJ2-7; the match to TRBD2 covers 10 bases. V was pared by 2 bases and J by 0 bases, with 10 bases of the junction left unmatched. The CDR3 spans 18 residues. Germline values: CDR1 SGHTA, CDR2 FQGNSA. DNA for the CDR3: TGTGCCAGCAGCTTAAGGCTAGCGGGGGAGGTAGGCTCCTACGAGCAGTACTTC. The encoded protein is CASSLRLAGEVGSYEQYF.

V usage is TRBV27 and J usage is TRBJ1-1; a weak D match, TRBD1 (6 bases). Germline V gene sequence: CDR1 MNHEY, CDR2 SMNVEV (reference sequence). Trimming took 3 bases from V and 0 from J, leaving 14 bases between them. This CDR3 contains 16 residues. DNA of the CDR3: TGTGCCAGCAGTTTCCGGGGGGGCCTAATGAACACTGAAGCTTTCTTT. Translation: CASSFRGGLMNTEAFF.

V is TRBV3-1 (or the pseudogene TRBV3-2) and J is TRBJ1-6, with TRBD1 matching 11 bases. With V trimmed by 4 bases and J by 3 bases, 5 bases remained unmatched. The CDR3 length is 17 residues. CDR1 is LGHDT and CDR2 is YNNKEL in the germline V gene (reference sequence). The CDR3 DNA follows: TGTGCCAGCAGCCTGGGGACAGGGGGATTCTATAATTCACCCCTCCACTTT. Its protein product is CASSLGTGGFYNSPLHF.

The V and J genes are TRBV6-7 and TRBJ2-3, with TRBD2 as a possible D gene (5 bases). TRBV6-7 is flagged as an ORF with uncertain function. The CDR3 totals 14 residues. Trimming pared 7 bases from V and 4 bases from J, leaving 15 bases between. In nucleotides, the CDR3 is TGTGCCAGCACAGCGGTTCCCCGCGCAGATACGCAGTATTTT. This encodes CASTAVPRADTQYF.

This clone was detected once. The CDR3 nucleotides are TGTGCCAGCAGCGTAGGGTCAGGGGGCTACAATGAGCAGTTCTTC. It is translated as CASSVGSGGYNEQFF. The J gene is TRBJ2-1, the V gene TRBV9, with 7 nucleotides matching TRBD1. The CDR3 has 15 amino acids. The V segment lost 0 bases and the J segment 3 bases; nucleotides outside the gene matches: 3. Looked up from germline, CDR1 is SGDLS and CDR2 is YYNGEE.